What follows are 6 T cell receptor beta chains derived from one specimen sequenced in a study of T-cell memory formation after mild COVID-19. From the 5' RACE reads, TCRdb called clonotypes with MiXCR, one entry per CDR3 protein. The sample has 250,000 to 350,000 distinct CDR3 sequences; 15% to 20% are singletons. The source material was PBMCs or a T cell subset sorted from them (not recorded which). The source of these receptors is a young man who had mild COVID-19 (a few samples of this study predate the infection). Cell type and time point are not known.

This clonotype was seen many times. V gene TRBV20-1 combines with J gene TRBJ2-2, with 7 bases lining up with TRBD2. CDR1 is DFQATT and CDR2 is SNEGSKA in the germline V gene (reference sequence). The CDR3 is 17 amino acids. Trimming took 2 bases from V and 1 from J; bases not matched to a gene: 10. CDR3 sequence: CSARTSDHEQNTGELFF. CDR3 DNA: TGCAGTGCTAGAACTAGCGATCATGAACAGAACACCGGGGAGCTGTTTTTT.

This clonotype was picked up a small number of times. The rearrangement joins TRBV19 to TRBJ2-3; D not certain. The germline V gene encodes CDR1 LNHDA and CDR2 SQIVND (reference sequence). Trimming took off 10 bases at V and 0 bases at J, with 11 bases between the two ends. This CDR3 contains 13 residues. CDR3 in amino acids: CATRTASTDTQYF. CDR3 sequence (DNA): TGTGCCACCAGGACGGCGAGCACAGATACGCAGTATTTT.

This clonotype was seen only a few times. The V gene is TRBV12-5, the J gene TRBJ1-4; D gene unclear. The CDR3 is 14 residues long. Germline V gene lookup returns CDR1 LGHNT and CDR2 FRNRAP. Between the trimmed V and J ends, which lost 6 bases and 6 bases, there was a span of 14 bases. The CDR3 sequence is CASGPVGRDEKLFF. CDR3 bases: TGTGCTAGTGGCCCGGTCGGCCGGGATGAAAAACTGTTTTTT.

V usage is TRBV2 and J usage is TRBJ2-2; 16 bases match TRBD2. Germline V gives CDR1 SNHLY, CDR2 FYNNEI. The CDR3 spans 15 residues. V was pared by 6 bases and J by 6 bases, with 1 base of the junction left unmatched. The CDR3 DNA follows: TGTGCCAGCAGGGGACTAGCGGGGGGGCCCGGGGAGCTGTTTTTT. It yields the protein CASRGLAGGPGELFF.

This clonotype was seen more than once but under ten times. The V and J genes are TRBV4-1 and TRBJ1-6, with no clear D. Germline lookup yields CDR1 MGHRA and CDR2 YSYEKL. Trimming shortened V by 1 base and J by 5 bases, and 6 bases separated the two germline ends. CDR3 length: 14 residues. Here the CDR3 reads CASSQVRDNSPLHF. The CDR3 bases are TGCGCCAGCAGCCAAGTAAGGGATAATTCACCCCTCCACTTT.

This clonotype was observed at least ten times. The chain carries TRBV5-1 and TRBJ2-3, with 7 bases aligning to TRBD2. The germline V gene has CDR1 SGHRS and CDR2 YFSETQ. V lost 2 bases to trimming and J lost 3 bases; unmatched junction nucleotides: 3. This CDR3 has 14 amino acids. The CDR3 here is CASSFRGGTDTQYF. The CDR3 DNA sequence: TGCGCCAGCAGCTTTCGGGGAGGGACAGATACGCAGTATTTT.